This record looks at one TCR beta chain sequence and its context. Its antigen is still unknown. Per the germline V gene, CDR1 is MNHEY and CDR2 is SMNVEV (reference sequence). This CDR3 contains 14 residues. The data originate from a study of T cells expressing NK-cell markers. At the level of the study: Sequencing of TCR beta repertoires drew on sorted CD3+CD56+NKG2C+, CD3+CD56+NKG2C- and CD3+CD56-NKG2C+ T cells.

Study-level results: A few donors likewise had their CD3+CD56-NKG2C+ fraction led by these clonotypes.

With the 5' RACE reads reprocessed, TCRdb shows one record per CDR3 protein and no DNA. This sample contains over 100,000 distinct CDR3 sequences. This TCR came from a woman between 18 and 69 years old in good health. The chain couples TRBV27 to TRBJ2-7. The sample comprised blood T cells: a sorted CD56 or NKG2C T cell subset, CD4+ or CD8+ T cells, or bulk PBMC T cells (not recorded which). CDR3 sequence reads: CASSLLPISYEQYF.